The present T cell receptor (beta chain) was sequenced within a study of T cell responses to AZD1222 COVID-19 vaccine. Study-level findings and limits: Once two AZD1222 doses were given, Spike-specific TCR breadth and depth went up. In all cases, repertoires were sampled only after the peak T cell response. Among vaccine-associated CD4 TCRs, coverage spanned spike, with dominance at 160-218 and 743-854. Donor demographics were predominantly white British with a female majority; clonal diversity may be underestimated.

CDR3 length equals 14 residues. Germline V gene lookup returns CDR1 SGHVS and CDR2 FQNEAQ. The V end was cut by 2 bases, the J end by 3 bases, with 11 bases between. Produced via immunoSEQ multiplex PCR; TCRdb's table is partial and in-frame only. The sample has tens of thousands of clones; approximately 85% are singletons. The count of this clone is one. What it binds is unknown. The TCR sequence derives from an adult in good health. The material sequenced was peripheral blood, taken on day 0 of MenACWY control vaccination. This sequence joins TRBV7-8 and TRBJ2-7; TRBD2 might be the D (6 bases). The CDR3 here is CASSLYRGSYEQYF. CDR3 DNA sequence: TGTGCCAGCAGCTTATATCGGGGGAGCTACGAGCAGTACTTC.